This TCR beta chain was observed in a study of blood T cells in healthy people across ages. Findings and limits, study-wide: Naive and antigen-experienced cells could not be conclusively compared, given unsorted PBMCs. Greater diversity and more naive CD4+ cells were seen in long-lived donors than in aged donors.

Healthy Caucasian individuals from Russia aged roughly 6 to 90 served as donors. Extraction yielded at least 6 micrograms of total RNA per sample. Germline-derived CDR1 and CDR2 are MDHEN and SYDVKM. This CDR3 region has 12 residues. Trimming cost V 8 bases and J 7 bases, with 15 bases left between them. Turning to this clonotype: What it binds is not known.

Combining a sample-barcoded 5' primer with a J-beta primer mix, a second PCR ran for 7 to 11 cycles. From the 5' RACE reads, TCRdb called clonotypes with MiXCR, one entry per CDR3 protein. This sample has fewer than 2,000,000 distinct CDR3 sequences, with roughly two fifths found just once. V and J are TRBV28 and TRBJ2-7; D tentatively fits TRBD1 or TRBD2 (5 bases each). Input material: blood. This TCR was recovered from a human donor in good health. CDR3 sequence (DNA): TGTGCCAGCTGGGACCCAAAAAGGGAGCAGTACTTC. Amino acids: CASWDPKREQYF. Together with reference TRBV28 and TRBJ2-7, the CDR3 gives the full variable domain: DVKVTQSSRYLVKRTGEKVFLECVQDMDHENMFWYRQDPGLGLRLIYFSYDVKMKEKGDIPEGYSVSREKKERFSLILESASTNQTSMYLCASWDPKREQYFGPGTRLTVT.